The 24 T cell receptor beta chains reported below all come from one sample, sequenced in a study of siplizumab effects on memory and regulatory T cells. TCRdb's table, derived via immunoSEQ multiplex PCR, lists solely in-frame clones and lacks some. There are approximately 120,000 clones in the sample; about 91% occur only once, and about 0.75% lies in the top ten. The sample comprised Tregs sorted from blood. All receptors come from a human donor in good health.

The chain joins TRBV7-9 to TRBJ1-3; the D gene is possibly TRBD1 (5 bases). Trimming removed 5 bases from V and 1 base from J, with 12 bases in between. The CDR3 consists of 15 residues. Germline V gene data show CDR1 as SEHNR and CDR2 as FQNEAQ (reference sequence). The CDR3 DNA sequence: TGTGCCAGCAGCCCCAGGGCCCTATCTGGAAACACCATATATTTT. Amino acid sequence: CASSPRALSGNTIYF.

The rearrangement uses TRBV5-4 and TRBJ1-2; no firm D call. The CDR3 is 12 residues long. Germline loops: CDR1 SGHNT, CDR2 YYREEE (reference sequence). V was clipped by 2 bases and J by 4 bases, with 6 bases between them. The CDR3 sequence: CASSLDGYGYTF. The DNA of the CDR3 is TGTGCCAGCAGCTTAGACGGCTATGGCTACACCTTC.

The rearrangement uses TRBV5-6 and TRBJ2-4, with D maybe TRBD2 (5 bases). CDR3 size: 15 residues. Trimming pared 4 bases from V and 3 bases from J, leaving 14 bases between. In germline, CDR1 is SGHDT, CDR2 YYEEEE. The CDR3 DNA reads as TGTGCCAGCAGCCGCTTGGAAGGAGGCAAAAACATTCAGTACTTC. It yields the protein CASSRLEGGKNIQYF.

The chain has TRBV5-4 and TRBJ1-6; unclear D gene. The CDR3 totals 13 residues. CDR1 is SGHNT and CDR2 is YYREEE in the germline V gene (reference sequence). The V end was cut by 0 bases, the J end by 6 bases, with 4 bases between. The CDR3 loop reads CASSLEINSPLHF. The DNA of the CDR3 is TGTGCCAGCAGCTTGGAGATTAATTCACCCCTCCACTTT. The full variable domain, in which reference TRBV5-4 and TRBJ1-6 provide the parts outside the CDR3, is ETGVTQSPTHLIKTRGQQVTLRCSSQSGHNTVSWYQQALGQGPQFIFQYYREEENGRGNFPPRFSGLQFPNYSSELNVNALELDDSALYLCASSLEINSPLHFGNGTRLTVT.

V and J are TRBV7-9 and TRBJ2-3; 8 nucleotides align to TRBD1. V was pared by 3 bases and J by 6 bases, with 11 bases of the junction left unmatched. The CDR3 is 16 amino acids. Germline V gene lookup returns CDR1 SEHNR and CDR2 FQNEAQ (reference sequence). The CDR3 region has the DNA TGTGCCAGCAGCTTTGGTGACAGGGGAAGAAGGGATACGCAGTATTTT. It codes for CASSFGDRGRRDTQYF.

The chain recombines TRBV19 with TRBJ2-7; TRBD1 matches 9 bases. The CDR3 is 12 residues long. CDR1 is LNHDA and CDR2 is SQIVND in the germline V gene (reference sequence). Losses at the gene ends were 4 bases for V and 6 bases for J; bases not matched to a gene: 1. This CDR3 is CASSTTGGEQYF. DNA for the CDR3: TGTGCCAGTAGTACGACAGGGGGCGAGCAGTACTTC.

The chain has TRBV18 and TRBJ2-2, with a tentative D call TRBD2 (6 bases). Per the germline V gene, CDR1 is KGHSH and CDR2 is LQKENI. Trimming removed 2 bases at V and 4 bases at J, with 11 bases between. There are 15 residues in the CDR3. CDR3 nucleotide sequence: TGTGCCAGCTCACCAGTGCGGGGAATCACCGGGGAGCTGTTTTTT. Its protein is CASSPVRGITGELFF.

The chain employs TRBV14 and TRBJ2-1, with 9 bases lining up with TRBD2. There are 16 residues in the CDR3. Germline trimming cut 4 bases from V and 3 bases from J; bases unmatched to any gene: 7. The germline V gene has CDR1 SGHDN and CDR2 FVKESK. The CDR3: CASSPLAGNIYNEQFF. DNA for the CDR3: TGTGCCAGCAGCCCGCTAGCGGGGAACATCTACAATGAGCAGTTCTTC.

The rearrangement joins TRBV19 to TRBJ2-7; D possibly corresponds to TRBD2 (5 bases). The germline V gene has CDR1 LNHDA and CDR2 SQIVND (reference sequence). The CDR3 consists of 16 residues. V shed 1 base and J shed 0 bases, with 13 bases lying between them. DNA of the CDR3: TGTGCCAGTAGTATAGTTGGAGGACCCTCCTCCTACGAGCAGTACTTC. Encoded protein: CASSIVGGPSSYEQYF.

The rearrangement joins TRBV6-1 to TRBJ1-5; TRBD1 is a possible D gene (6 bases). Germline CDR1 MNHNS, CDR2 SASEGT. Trimming pared 2 bases from V and 6 bases from J, leaving 14 bases between. The CDR3 has 15 amino acids. For the CDR3, the DNA is TGTGCCAGCAGTGAACTGGGGGCGCGGGGTCAGCCCCAGCATTTT. It translates to CASSELGARGQPQHF.

Written as DNA, the CDR3 is TGTGCCAGTAGTATACAGGGTTATAGCAATCAGCCCCAGCATTTT. The encoded protein is CASSIQGYSNQPQHF. This sequence joins TRBV19 and TRBJ1-5, with D possibly TRBD1 on 5 matching bases. Trimming stripped 2 bases from V and 0 bases from J, with 8 bases between. Germline V gene sequence: CDR1 LNHDA, CDR2 SQIVND (reference sequence). The CDR3 length is 15 residues.

The V call is TRBV9, the J call TRBJ2-6; 8 nucleotides agree with TRBD1. Germline CDR1 and CDR2: SGDLS and YYNGEE. J was trimmed by 0 bases and V by 1 base; bases with no gene match: 6. The CDR3 spans 18 residues. CDR3 nucleotides: TGTGCCAGCAGCGTATCAGGGGGCTTTATCTCTGGGGCCAACGTCCTGACTTTC. The encoded protein is CASSVSGGFISGANVLTF.

J is TRBJ2-2 and V is TRBV7-6, with 11 positions matching TRBD1. Germline assignment: CDR1 SGHVS and CDR2 FNYEAQ. The CDR3 contains 16 residues. J lost 4 bases, V lost 4 bases, and 5 bases had no gene match. The CDR3 DNA is TGTGCCAGCAGCTCTTCCGGGACAGGGGGCACCGGGGAGCTGTTTTTT. Encoded protein: CASSSSGTGGTGELFF. Full variable domain (missing parts from reference TRBV7-6 and TRBJ2-2): GAGVSQSPRYKVTKRGQDVALRCDPISGHVSLYWYRQALGQGPEFLTYFNYEAQQDKSGLPNDRFSAERPEGSISTLTIQRTEQRDSAMYRCASSSSGTGGTGELFFGEGSRLTVL.

This chain links TRBV5-4 with TRBJ2-7, with TRBD1 matching 8 bases. The V and J ends lost 0 bases and 11 bases, in that order; junction bases with no gene match: 10. The CDR3 consists of 14 residues. Per the germline V gene, CDR1 is SGHNT and CDR2 is YYREEE (reference sequence). This CDR3 is CASSLGVTGVGEYF. CDR3 bases: TGTGCCAGCAGCTTGGGTGTGACAGGGGTGGGAGAGTACTTC.

The rearrangement uses TRBV5-5 and TRBJ2-5; tentatively, D is TRBD2 (5 bases). Trimming left V 0 bases short and J 1 base short, with 7 bases between. The CDR3 length is 14 residues. Germline V gene lookup returns CDR1 SGHKS and CDR2 YYEKEE (reference sequence). CDR3 nucleotides: TGTGCCAGCAGCTTGGTTGGGAGCCAAGAGACCCAGTACTTC. This codes for CASSLVGSQETQYF. The full variable domain, with the rest looked up from reference TRBV5-5 and TRBJ2-5, is DAGVTQSPTHLIKTRGQQVTLRCSPISGHKSVSWYQQVLGQGPQFIFQYYEKEERGRGNFPDRFSARQFPNYSSELNVNALLLGDSALYLCASSLVGSQETQYFGPGTRLLVL.

This CDR3 is CASSPQEMNTEAFF. For the CDR3, the DNA is TGTGCCAGCTCACCACAGGAAATGAACACTGAAGCTTTCTTT. The chain recombines TRBV18 with TRBJ1-1; D is ambiguous. Germline CDR1 is KGHSH and CDR2 is LQKENI. V lost 1 base and J 0 bases, leaving 6 bases between the germline ends. The CDR3 has 14 amino acids. The full variable domain, its missing parts supplied by reference TRBV18 and TRBJ1-1, is NAGVMQNPRHLVRRRGQEARLRCSPMKGHSHVYWYRQLPEEGLKFMVYLQKENIIDESGMPKERFSAEFPKEGPSILRIQQVVRGDSAAYFCASSPQEMNTEAFFGQGTRLTVV.

V gene TRBV11-2 combines with J gene TRBJ2-1; D not resolved. The germline CDR1 and CDR2 sequences are SGHAT and FQNNGV. The V end lost 2 bases, the J end lost 2 bases, and 7 bases lay between the germline ends. The CDR3 extends over 14 amino acids. Here the CDR3 DNA reads TGTGCCAGCAGCTTATCCGGGCCCTACAATGAGCAGTTCTTC. This sequence encodes CASSLSGPYNEQFF.

This chain joins TRBV7-9 and TRBJ2-1; possible D gene TRBD1, 6 bases. CDR3 length equals 15 residues. V shed 5 bases and J shed 1 base, with 12 bases lying between them. Germline assignment: CDR1 SEHNR and CDR2 FQNEAQ (reference sequence). The chain's CDR3 is CASSQPGHSYNEQFF. CDR3 nucleotide sequence: TGTGCCAGCAGCCAACCGGGACATTCCTACAATGAGCAGTTCTTC.

The rearrangement uses TRBV7-6 and TRBJ2-5; 8 positions agree with TRBD1. The CDR3 extends over 16 amino acids. CDR1 SGHVS and CDR2 FNYEAQ come from the germline V gene. V shed 5 bases, J shed 7 bases, and the junction held 15 bases outside the gene matches. DNA of the CDR3: TGTGCCAGCAGCCCACGGACAGGGTCGGATTTTTGGACCCAGTACTTC. It specifies CASSPRTGSDFWTQYF.

V gene TRBV6-1 combines with J gene TRBJ2-7, with 9 bases identical to TRBD1. CDR1 and CDR2 from the germline V gene are MNHNS and SASEGT. The ends lost 8 bases at V and 0 bases at J; junction bases unmatched: 8. This CDR3 contains 15 residues. CDR3 bases: TGTGCCAGCCGAACCGGGACAGGGAGCTCCTACGAGCAGTACTTC. This sequence encodes CASRTGTGSSYEQYF.

The rearrangement uses TRBV5-6 and TRBJ2-1, with TRBD2 matching over 15 bases. Germline V CDR1 and CDR2: SGHDT, YYEEEE. The CDR3 has 17 amino acids. V shed 4 bases, J shed 1 base, and the junction held 3 bases outside the gene matches. The CDR3: CASSPGLAGGSYNEQFF. CDR3 sequence (DNA): TGTGCCAGCAGCCCCGGACTAGCGGGAGGGTCCTACAATGAGCAGTTCTTC.

The chain has TRBV21-1 and TRBJ1-2; TRBD1, as called in the table, went unchecked against the DNA. TRBV21-1 is recorded as a pseudogene. There are 12 residues in the CDR3. CDR3 bases: TGTGCCAGCAGCAGCCTGACACATGGCTACACCTTC. It codes for CASSSLTHGYTF.

The genes are TRBV10-3 and TRBJ2-2, with D perhaps given as TRBD1 or TRBD2 (5 bases each). Germline V gene data show CDR1 as ENHRY and CDR2 as SYGVKD. V was trimmed by 4 bases and J by 8 bases, leaving 14 bases between them. CDR3 size: 14 residues. CDR3 protein: CAISATGTGGELFF. The CDR3 DNA is TGTGCCATCAGTGCGACGGGGACCGGAGGGGAGCTGTTTTTT.

This chain connects TRBV6-5 to TRBJ2-1; D gene unclear. The germline V gene has CDR1 MNHEY and CDR2 SVGAGI. The CDR3 consists of 12 residues. V was shortened by 2 bases and J by 10 bases, with 9 bases between the two germline ends. The DNA of the CDR3 is TGTGCCAGCAGTTACCCCCTCGGGGAGCAGTTCTTC. Protein sequence: CASSYPLGEQFF.